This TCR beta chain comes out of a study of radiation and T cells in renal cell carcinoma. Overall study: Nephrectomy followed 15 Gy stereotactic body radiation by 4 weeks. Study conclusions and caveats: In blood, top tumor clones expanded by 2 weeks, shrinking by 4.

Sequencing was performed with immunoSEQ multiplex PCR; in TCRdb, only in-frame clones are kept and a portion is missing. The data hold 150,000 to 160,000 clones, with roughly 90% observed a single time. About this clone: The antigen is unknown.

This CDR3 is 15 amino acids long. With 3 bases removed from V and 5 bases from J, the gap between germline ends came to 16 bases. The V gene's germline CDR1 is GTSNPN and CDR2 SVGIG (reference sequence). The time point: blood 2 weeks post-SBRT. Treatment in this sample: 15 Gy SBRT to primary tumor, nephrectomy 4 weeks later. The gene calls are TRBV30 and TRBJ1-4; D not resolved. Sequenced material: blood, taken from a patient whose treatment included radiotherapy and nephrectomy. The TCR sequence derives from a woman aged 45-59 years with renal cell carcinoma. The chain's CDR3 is CAWREGVAPNEKLFF. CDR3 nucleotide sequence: TGTGCCTGGAGAGAGGGTGTGGCCCCCAATGAAAAACTGTTTTTT.